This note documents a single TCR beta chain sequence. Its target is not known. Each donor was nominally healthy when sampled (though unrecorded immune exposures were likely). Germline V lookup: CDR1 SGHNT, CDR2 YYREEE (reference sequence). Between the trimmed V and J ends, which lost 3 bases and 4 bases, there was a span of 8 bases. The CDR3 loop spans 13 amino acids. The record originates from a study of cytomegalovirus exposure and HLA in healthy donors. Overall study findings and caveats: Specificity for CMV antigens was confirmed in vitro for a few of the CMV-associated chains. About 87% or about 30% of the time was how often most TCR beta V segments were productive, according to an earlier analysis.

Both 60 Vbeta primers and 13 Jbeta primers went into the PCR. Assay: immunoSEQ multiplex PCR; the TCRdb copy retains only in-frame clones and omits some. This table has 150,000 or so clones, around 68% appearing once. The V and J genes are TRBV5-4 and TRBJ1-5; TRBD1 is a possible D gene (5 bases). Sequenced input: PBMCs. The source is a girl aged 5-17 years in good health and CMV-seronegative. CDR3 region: CASSSDRNQPQHF. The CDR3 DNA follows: TGTGCCAGCAGCTCTGACAGAAATCAGCCCCAGCATTTT.